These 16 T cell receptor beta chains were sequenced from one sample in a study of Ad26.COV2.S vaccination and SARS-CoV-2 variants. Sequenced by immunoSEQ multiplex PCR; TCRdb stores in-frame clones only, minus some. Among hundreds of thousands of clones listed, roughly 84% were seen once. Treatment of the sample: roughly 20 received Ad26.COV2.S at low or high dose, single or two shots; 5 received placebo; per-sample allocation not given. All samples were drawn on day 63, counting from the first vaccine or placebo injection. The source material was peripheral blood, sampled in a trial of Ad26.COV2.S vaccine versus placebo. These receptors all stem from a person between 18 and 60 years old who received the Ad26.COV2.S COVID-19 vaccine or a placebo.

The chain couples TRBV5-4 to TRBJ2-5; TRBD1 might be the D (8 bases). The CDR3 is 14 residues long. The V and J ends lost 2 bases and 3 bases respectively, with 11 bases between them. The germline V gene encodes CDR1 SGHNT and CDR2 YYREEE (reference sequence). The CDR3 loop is CASSLTGGEETQYF. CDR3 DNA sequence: TGTGCCAGCAGCTTAACAGGGGGGGAAGAGACCCAGTACTTC.

The CDR3 nucleotides read TGTGCCAGCAGCGTAGGGACAGGACTTGAAGCTTTCTTT. Residues: CASSVGTGLEAFF. The gene calls are TRBV9 and TRBJ1-1; 7 nucleotides agree with TRBD1. The CDR3 consists of 13 residues. V dropped 0 bases and J dropped 7; count of bases not matched to a gene: 3. CDR1 is SGDLS and CDR2 is YYNGEE in the germline V gene.

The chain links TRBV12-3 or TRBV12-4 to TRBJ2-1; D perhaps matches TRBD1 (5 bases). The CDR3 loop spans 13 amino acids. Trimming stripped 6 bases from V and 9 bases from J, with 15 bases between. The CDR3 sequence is CASRPPDSPEQFF. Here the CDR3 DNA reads TGTGCCAGCAGGCCCCCCGACAGTCCTGAGCAGTTCTTC.

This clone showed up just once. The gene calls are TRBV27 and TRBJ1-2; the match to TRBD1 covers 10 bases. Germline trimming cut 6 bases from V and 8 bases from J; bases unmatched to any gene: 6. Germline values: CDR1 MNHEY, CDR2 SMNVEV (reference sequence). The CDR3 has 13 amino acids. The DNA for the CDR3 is TGTGCCAGCAGCGAGGGACAGGGGATAGGCTACACCTTC. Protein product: CASSEGQGIGYTF.

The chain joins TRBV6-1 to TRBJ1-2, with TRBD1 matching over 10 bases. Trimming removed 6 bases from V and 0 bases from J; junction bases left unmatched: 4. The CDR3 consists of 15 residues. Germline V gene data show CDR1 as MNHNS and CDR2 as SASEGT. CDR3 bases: TGTGCCAGCAGAAGGGACAGGGGAGCTAACTATGGCTACACCTTC. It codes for CASRRDRGANYGYTF.

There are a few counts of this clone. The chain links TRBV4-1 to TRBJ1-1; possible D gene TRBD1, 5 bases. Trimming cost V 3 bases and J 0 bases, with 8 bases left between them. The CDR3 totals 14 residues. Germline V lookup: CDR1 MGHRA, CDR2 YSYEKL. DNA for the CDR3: TGCGCCAGCAGCCACTGGGGGGTGAACACTGAAGCTTTCTTT. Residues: CASSHWGVNTEAFF.

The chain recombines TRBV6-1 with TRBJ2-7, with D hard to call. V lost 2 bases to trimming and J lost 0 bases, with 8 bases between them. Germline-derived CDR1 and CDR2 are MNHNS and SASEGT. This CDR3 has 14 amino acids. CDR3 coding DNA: TGTGCCAGCAGTGAACTTGGACGCTCCTACGAGCAGTACTTC. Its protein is CASSELGRSYEQYF.

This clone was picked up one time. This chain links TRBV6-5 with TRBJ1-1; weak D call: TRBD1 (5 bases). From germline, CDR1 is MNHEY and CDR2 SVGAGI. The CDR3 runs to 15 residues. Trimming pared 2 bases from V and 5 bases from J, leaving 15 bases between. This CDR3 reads CASSYGAGLGTEAFF. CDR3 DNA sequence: TGTGCCAGCAGTTACGGGGCAGGGTTGGGAACTGAAGCTTTCTTT.

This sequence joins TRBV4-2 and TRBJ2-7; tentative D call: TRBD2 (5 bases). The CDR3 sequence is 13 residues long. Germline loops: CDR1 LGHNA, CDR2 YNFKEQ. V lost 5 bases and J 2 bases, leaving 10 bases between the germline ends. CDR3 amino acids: CASSSFGAYEQYF. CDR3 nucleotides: TGTGCCAGCAGCTCTTTCGGGGCCTACGAGCAGTACTTC.

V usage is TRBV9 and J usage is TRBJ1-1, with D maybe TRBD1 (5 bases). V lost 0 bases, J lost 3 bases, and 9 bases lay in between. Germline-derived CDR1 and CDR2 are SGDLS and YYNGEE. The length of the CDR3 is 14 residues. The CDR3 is CASSVGVQDTEAFF. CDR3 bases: TGTGCCAGCAGCGTAGGAGTACAGGACACTGAAGCTTTCTTT.

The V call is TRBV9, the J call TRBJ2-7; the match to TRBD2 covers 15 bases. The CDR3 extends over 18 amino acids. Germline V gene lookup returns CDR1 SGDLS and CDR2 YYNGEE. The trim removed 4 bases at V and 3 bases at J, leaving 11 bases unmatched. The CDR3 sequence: CASSPGLAGGPTIYEQYF. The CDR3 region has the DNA TGTGCCAGCAGCCCGGGACTAGCGGGGGGACCTACAATCTACGAGCAGTACTTC. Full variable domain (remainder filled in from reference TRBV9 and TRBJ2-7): DSGVTQTPKHLITATGQRVTLRCSPRSGDLSVYWYQQSLDQGLQFLIQYYNGEERAKGNILERFSAQQFPDLHSELNLSSLELGDSALYFCASSPGLAGGPTIYEQYFGPGTRLTVT.

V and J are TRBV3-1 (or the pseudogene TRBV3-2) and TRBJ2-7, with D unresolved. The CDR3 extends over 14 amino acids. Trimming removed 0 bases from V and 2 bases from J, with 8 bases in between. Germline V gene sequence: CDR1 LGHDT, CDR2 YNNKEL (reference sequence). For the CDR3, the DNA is TGTGCCAGCAGCCAAGAAGGGATGACCTACGAGCAGTACTTC. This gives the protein CASSQEGMTYEQYF.

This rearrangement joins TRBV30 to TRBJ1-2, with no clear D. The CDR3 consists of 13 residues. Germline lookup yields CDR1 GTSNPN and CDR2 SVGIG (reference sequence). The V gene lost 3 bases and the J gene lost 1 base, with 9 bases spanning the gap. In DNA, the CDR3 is TGTGCCTGGAGCCTAGGCGTTAACTATGGCTACACCTTC. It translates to CAWSLGVNYGYTF.

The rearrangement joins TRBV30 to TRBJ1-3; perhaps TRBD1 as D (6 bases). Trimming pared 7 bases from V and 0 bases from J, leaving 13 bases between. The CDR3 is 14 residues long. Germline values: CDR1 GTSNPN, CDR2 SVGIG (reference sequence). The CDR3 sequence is CASSGGPSGNTIYF. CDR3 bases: TGTGCCTCGAGCGGGGGGCCCTCTGGAAACACCATATATTTT.

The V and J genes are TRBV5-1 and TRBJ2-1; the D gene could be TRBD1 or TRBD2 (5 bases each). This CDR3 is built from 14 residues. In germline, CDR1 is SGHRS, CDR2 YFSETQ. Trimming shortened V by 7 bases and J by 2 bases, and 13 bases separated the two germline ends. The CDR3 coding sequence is TGCGCCAGCGGGGGACCACCGACCTACAATGAGCAGTTCTTC. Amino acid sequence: CASGGPPTYNEQFF.

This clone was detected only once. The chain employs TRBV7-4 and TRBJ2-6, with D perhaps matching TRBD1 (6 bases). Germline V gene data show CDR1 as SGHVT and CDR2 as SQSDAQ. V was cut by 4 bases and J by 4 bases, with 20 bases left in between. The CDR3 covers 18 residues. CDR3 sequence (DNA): TGTGCCAGCAGCTCGCACCTTAACAGGGTGCCCGGGGCCAACGTCCTGACTTTC. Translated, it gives CASSSHLNRVPGANVLTF.